The clone carrying this TCR beta chain has a count of ten or more. Antigen specificity is unknown. Germline loops: CDR1 DFQATT, CDR2 SNEGSKA (reference sequence). V was cut by 0 bases and J by 3 bases, with 9 bases left in between. This CDR3 contains 13 residues. Breast cancer patients provided tissue from their axillary draining lymph nodes. The source of the sample is a study of breast tumors, draining lymph nodes, adjacent tissues. Notes on the study in general: Tumor and nontumor repertoires were significantly more similar in luminal-like than in basal-like breast cancer.

TCRdb recomputed calls from the multiplex PCR reads with MiXCR, one row per CDR3 protein. Of around 300,000 distinct CDR3 sequences listed, roughly 30% are singletons. The sequence was obtained from a female donor with breast cancer. Some clones in this sample may be carry-over from other donors' samples. Material: axillary lymph node tissue. The chain couples TRBV20-1 to TRBJ2-7; D perhaps matches TRBD2 (5 bases). The CDR3 DNA follows: TGCAGTGCTAGAGATCGAGACTACTACGAGCAGTACTTC. Protein sequence: CSARDRDYYEQYF.